A selection of T cell receptor beta chains follows, all from one sample in a study of blood T cells in healthy people across ages. TCRdb independently ran MiXCR on the 5' RACE reads; one entry per CDR3 protein. The table has almost 800,000 distinct CDR3 sequences, more than 45% seen once. Sequenced material: blood. The receptors shown here come from a man aged 30 to 39 in good health. Both conserved end residues are part of each CDR3. Each record gives: V gene, J gene, CDR3 protein.

V gene: TRBV6-6
J gene: NA
CDR3 protein: CASRSPGLASQGEQYF

V gene: TRBV7-9
J gene: TRBJ1-5
CDR3 protein: CASSGDNYQPQHF

V gene: TRBV27
J gene: TRBJ2-6
CDR3 protein: CASSGMTQGWGANVLTF

V gene: TRBV7-6
J gene: TRBJ2-5
CDR3 protein: CASSAGGQGTQYF

V gene: TRBV18
J gene: NA
CDR3 protein: CASSPPGSEETQYF

V gene: TRBV27
J gene: TRBJ1-2
CDR3 protein: CASSLSRTGSGYTF

V gene: TRBV7-7
J gene: TRBJ2-5
CDR3 protein: CASSLNGQPQETQYF

V gene: TRBV29-1
J gene: TRBJ2-3
CDR3 protein: CSVKRSPGTDTQYF

V gene: TRBV20-1
J gene: NA
CDR3 protein: CSARGGAFYEQYF

V gene: TRBV6-2/TRBV6-3
J gene: TRBJ2-1
CDR3 protein: CVSSYVDNEQFF

V gene: TRBV12-3/TRBV12-4
J gene: TRBJ2-1
CDR3 protein: CASSLAGVYGNEQFF

V gene: TRBV18
J gene: TRBJ2-1
CDR3 protein: CASSPLQVPNEQFF

V gene: TRBV20-1
J gene: TRBJ2-5
CDR3 protein: CSARGSGIETQYF

V gene: TRBV6-5
J gene: TRBJ2-7
CDR3 protein: CASSYSPPVIKGFVYEQYF

V gene: TRBV20-1
J gene: TRBJ1-2
CDR3 protein: CSASNSQGYTF

V gene: TRBV20-1
J gene: TRBJ2-3
CDR3 protein: CSASVDGGPLGETDTQYF

V gene: TRBV7-3
J gene: TRBJ2-3
CDR3 protein: CASSATSRGTDTQYF

V gene: TRBV20-1
J gene: TRBJ2-3
CDR3 protein: CSARPELGTDTQYF